Below are 32 T cell receptor beta chains sequenced from a single sample in a study of T cells in Graves' hyperthyroidism and ophthalmopathy. TCR beta CDR3 sequences were amplified from RNA transcripts. Carried out on the TCR CDR3, a first-round RT-PCR used the HTBI primer set. TCRdb processed the multiplex PCR reads anew with MiXCR; each CDR3 protein has one entry. The profile shows around 520,000 distinct CDR3 sequences, 13% to 15% of them singletons. The specimen sequenced was blood. Every receptor here comes from a woman aged 40 to 50 with Graves' hyperthyroidism.

This clonotype was seen ten or more times. This chain uses TRBV2 with TRBJ2-6; TRBD1 matches 7 bases. CDR3 length equals 18 residues. V lost 1 base, J lost 0 bases, and 6 bases stayed unmatched. Germline V gene data show CDR1 as SNHLY and CDR2 as FYNNEI. CDR3 loop: CASSEGQGFDSGANVLTF. The CDR3 nucleotides read TGTGCCAGCAGTGAAGGACAGGGTTTCGACTCTGGGGCCAACGTCCTGACTTTC.

Only a few counts were recorded for this clonotype. V gene TRBV10-3 combines with J gene TRBJ2-3; no reliable D call. V was shortened by 7 bases and J by 1 base, with 12 bases between the two germline ends. The germline V gene has CDR1 ENHRY and CDR2 SYGVKD. The CDR3 totals 14 residues. For the CDR3, the DNA is TGTGCCATCAAAGTCGGCACAGGCACAGATACGCAGTATTTT. The encoded protein is CAIKVGTGTDTQYF.

J is TRBJ2-5 and V is TRBV5-1; TRBD2 aligns across 11 bases. Germline loops: CDR1 SGHRS, CDR2 YFSETQ. Trimming at V came to 1 base and at J to 0 bases, leaving 8 bases not matched to a gene. This CDR3 comprises 18 residues. The CDR3 sequence: CASSLPPTSGSNQETQYF. The CDR3 bases are TGCGCCAGCAGCTTGCCCCCAACTAGCGGGAGTAACCAAGAGACCCAGTACTTC.

This clonotype was detected a few times. One junction end disagrees with the germline gene, perhaps due to a read error. V and J are TRBV20-1 and TRBJ2-2; possible D gene TRBD2, 6 bases. The CDR3 is 15 amino acids. Germline V gives CDR1 DFQATT, CDR2 SNEGSKA (reference sequence). The CDR3 here is CSARDNPQGPGGLFF. DNA of the CDR3: TGCAGTGCTAGAGATAATCCCCAGGGTCCCGGGGGGCTGTTTTTT.

This clonotype appeared many times. The chain links TRBV11-3 to TRBJ2-3; possible D gene TRBD1, 5 bases. Germline V gene data show CDR1 as SGHNT and CDR2 as YENEEA. V shed 0 bases and J shed 2 bases, with 9 bases lying between them. The CDR3 totals 15 residues. DNA of the CDR3: TGTGCCAGCAGCTTAGAGGGGCGGCCCACAGATACGCAGTATTTT. Protein: CASSLEGRPTDTQYF.

J is TRBJ2-3 and V is TRBV6-1; a possible D gene is TRBD2 (6 bases). V shed 5 bases and J shed 3 bases, with 15 bases lying between them. The CDR3 is 15 amino acids. Germline V gives CDR1 MNHNS, CDR2 SASEGT. The CDR3 sequence is CASSYSGGPTDTQYF. For the CDR3, the DNA is TGTGCCAGCAGTTATTCCGGAGGGCCTACAGATACGCAGTATTTT.

This clonotype was observed a few times. The chain uses TRBV7-3 and TRBJ2-1; TRBD2 matches at 8 bases. This CDR3 region has 15 residues. CDR1 is SGHTA, CDR2 FQGTGA, per germline. V dropped 1 base and J dropped 9; count of bases not matched to a gene: 8. CDR3: CASSLRPGGGGEQFF. CDR3 nucleotide sequence: TGTGCCAGCAGCTTAAGGCCCGGGGGGGGGGGTGAGCAGTTCTTC.

The chain recombines TRBV6-5 with TRBJ2-5; 7 nucleotides match TRBD2. Trimming removed 0 bases from V and 9 bases from J; junction bases left unmatched: 7. Germline CDR1 MNHEY, CDR2 SVGAGI. The CDR3 is 14 amino acids. CDR3 protein: CASSYSRWGGAQYF. The CDR3 nucleotides read TGTGCCAGCAGTTACTCGCGATGGGGGGGGGCCCAGTACTTC.

This clonotype was recorded many times. The V call is TRBV12-3 or TRBV12-4, the J call TRBJ1-3, with D unclear. Trimming cost V 3 bases and J 2 bases, with 5 bases left between them. This CDR3 region has 13 residues. The CDR3 protein is CASSLTTGNTIYF. The CDR3 DNA reads TGTGCCAGCAGTTTGACAACTGGAAACACCATATATTTT.

This clonotype was recorded many times. The chain has TRBV5-1 and TRBJ2-1, with 7 bases matching TRBD2. The CDR3 runs 13 residues. The germline V gene encodes CDR1 SGHRS and CDR2 YFSETQ. The V and J ends lost 4 bases and 5 bases, in that order; junction bases with no gene match: 3. CDR3 sequence (DNA): TGCGCCAGCAGCGGGGAGGGAAACAATGAGCAGTTCTTC. Translating gives CASSGEGNNEQFF. The whole variable domain, remainder taken from reference TRBV5-1 and TRBJ2-1, is KAGVTQTPRYLIKTRGQQVTLSCSPISGHRSVSWYQQTPGQGLQFLFEYFSETQRNKGNFPGRFSGRQFSNSRSEMNVSTLELGDSALYLCASSGEGNNEQFFGPGTRLTVL.

CDR3 bases: TGTGCCAGCAGTTACTCTGGGCAGGCCTTCACAGATACGCAGTATTTT. This translates into CASSYSGQAFTDTQYF. J is TRBJ2-3 and V is TRBV6-2 or TRBV6-3; the D is unclear. Germline V CDR1 and CDR2: MNHEY, SVGEGT. The CDR3 consists of 16 residues. V was pared by 0 bases and J by 2 bases, with 12 bases between.

This clonotype came up many times. The chain employs TRBV28 and TRBJ1-3; D unresolved. The germline V and J ends were trimmed by 5 bases and 4 bases, with 9 bases remaining between them. The germline gives CDR1 MDHEN, CDR2 SYDVKM. The CDR3 runs to 13 residues. The CDR3 DNA sequence: TGTGCCAGCAGTCTCCCGCAGGGAAACACCATATATTTT. Encoded protein: CASSLPQGNTIYF.

In this sample, this clonotype turned up many times. V usage is TRBV2 and J usage is TRBJ1-1; 8 positions match TRBD1. The germline V gene encodes CDR1 SNHLY and CDR2 FYNNEI. The V gene end was trimmed by 3 bases and the J gene end by 4 bases; junction bases not matched to a gene: 7. This CDR3 spans 15 amino acids. As DNA, the CDR3 is TGTGCCAGCAGTGACCGAGGACAGGGAACCACTGAAGCTTTCTTT. It specifies CASSDRGQGTTEAFF. The entire variable domain, with the rest obtained from reference TRBV2 and TRBJ1-1, is as follows: EPEVTQTPSHQVTQMGQEVILRCVPISNHLYFYWYRQILGQKVEFLVSFYNNEISEKSEIFDDQFSVERPDGSNFTLKIRSTKLEDSAMYFCASSDRGQGTTEAFFGQGTRLTVV.

CDR3 amino acids: CASSESGTGVSNEQFF. DNA for the CDR3: TGTGCCAGTAGTGAATCCGGGACAGGGGTCTCAAATGAGCAGTTCTTC. This chain joins TRBV19 and TRBJ2-1, with 10 bases identical to TRBD1. Germline CDR1 reads LNHDA; CDR2 reads SQIVND (reference sequence). V lost 5 bases and J lost 7; bases outside the gene matches: 11. This CDR3 region has 16 residues.

This rearrangement joins TRBV15 to TRBJ1-5, with D unclear. This CDR3 region has 13 residues. The V end lost 1 base, the J end lost 7 bases, and 8 bases lay between the germline ends. CDR1 LNHNV and CDR2 YYDKDF come from the germline V gene (reference sequence). The CDR3 DNA is TGTGCCACCAGCAGAGCGGGGAAGCAGCCCCAGCATTTT. It specifies CATSRAGKQPQHF.

In this sample, this clonotype turned up a few times. In DNA form, the CDR3 reads TGTGCCAGCAGCTTGGCATGGAACACTGAAGCTTTCTTT. Its protein product is CASSLAWNTEAFF. The chain joins TRBV5-4 to TRBJ1-1, with D hard to call. The length of the CDR3 is 13 residues. Germline V gene lookup returns CDR1 SGHNT and CDR2 YYREEE (reference sequence). The germline V and J ends were trimmed by 0 bases and 1 base, with 4 bases remaining between them.

The chain combines TRBV6-1 with TRBJ1-1; a weak D match, TRBD1 (6 bases). Trimming stripped 6 bases from V and 2 bases from J, with 13 bases between. Germline values: CDR1 MNHNS, CDR2 SASEGT. The CDR3 is 14 amino acids. CDR3 nucleotide sequence: TGTGCCAGCAGCCCATTGGACAGCAACACTGAAGCTTTCTTT. As protein: CASSPLDSNTEAFF.

This clonotype showed up many times. V gene TRBV24-1 combines with J gene TRBJ2-2, with D possibly being TRBD1 (6 bases). The CDR3 has 14 residues. Per germline, CDR1 KGHDR and CDR2 SFDVKD. With 3 bases removed from V and 7 bases from J, the gap between germline ends came to 11 bases. Here the CDR3 DNA reads TGTGCCACCAGTGATGCACAGGGCGGCGGGGAGCTGTTTTTT. Protein product: CATSDAQGGGELFF.

This clonotype was detected many times. The J gene is TRBJ1-6, the V gene TRBV30; D remains ambiguous. V was pared by 1 base and J by 2 bases, with 9 bases between. The CDR3 extends over 15 amino acids. CDR1 is GTSNPN and CDR2 is SVGIG in the germline V gene (reference sequence). The CDR3 loop reads CAWSASGTYNSPLHF. Here the CDR3 DNA reads TGTGCCTGGAGTGCCTCCGGGACCTATAATTCACCCCTCCACTTT.

A few counts support this clonotype. The chain is built from TRBV5-4 and TRBJ2-3; D remains ambiguous. From germline, CDR1 is SGHNT and CDR2 YYREEE (reference sequence). V shed 5 bases and J shed 1 base, with 14 bases lying between them. CDR3 size: 15 residues. This CDR3 reads CASSPDMARTDTQYF. In DNA, the CDR3 is TGTGCCAGCAGTCCAGACATGGCTCGCACAGATACGCAGTATTTT.

This sequence joins TRBV6-1 and TRBJ2-5; the match to TRBD1 covers 12 bases. V gave up 9 bases and J gave up 3 bases; unmatched junction bases: 2. The CDR3 contains 13 residues. Germline CDR1 is MNHNS and CDR2 is SASEGT. The CDR3 here is CASGTGGEETQYF. The CDR3 nucleotides are TGTGCCAGTGGGACAGGGGGCGAAGAGACCCAGTACTTC.

The J gene is TRBJ2-6, the V gene TRBV7-9, with 9 positions matching TRBD2. V lost 5 bases to trimming and J lost 4 bases; unmatched junction nucleotides: 9. CDR3 length equals 17 residues. The germline gives CDR1 SEHNR, CDR2 FQNEAQ (reference sequence). In DNA form, the CDR3 reads TGTGCCAGCAGCAAGTTAGCGGGAGTGGGGGGGGCCAACGTCCTGACTTTC. Protein: CASSKLAGVGGANVLTF.

The V call is TRBV7-9, the J call TRBJ2-7; 10 bases line up with TRBD1. Per the germline V gene, CDR1 is SEHNR and CDR2 is FQNEAQ (reference sequence). Trimming at V came to 5 bases and at J to 1 base, leaving 5 bases not matched to a gene. There are 15 residues in the CDR3. The CDR3 spells CASSRGQGESYEQYF. The DNA of the CDR3 is TGTGCCAGCAGCCGCGGACAGGGGGAATCCTACGAGCAGTACTTC. The full variable domain, with the rest looked up from reference TRBV7-9 and TRBJ2-7, is DTGVSQNPRHKITKRGQNVTFRCDPISEHNRLYWYRQTLGQGPEFLTYFQNEAQLEKSRLLSDRFSAERPKGSFSTLEIQRTEQGDSAMYLCASSRGQGESYEQYFGPGTRLTVT.

This clonotype has ten or more counts. This rearrangement joins TRBV9 to TRBJ2-2, with D possibly being TRBD2 (6 bases). Germline V CDR1 and CDR2: SGDLS, YYNGEE. Trimming pared 4 bases from V and 5 bases from J, leaving 18 bases between. This CDR3 comprises 16 residues. The CDR3 protein is CASSPIRGSRTGELFF. In DNA form, the CDR3 reads TGTGCCAGCAGCCCGATTCGGGGGAGCCGGACCGGGGAGCTGTTTTTT.

This clonotype was seen many times. CDR3 region: CASSFGPRGLEQFF. For the CDR3, the DNA is TGTGCCAGCAGTTTTGGTCCCCGGGGGCTTGAGCAGTTCTTC. The rearrangement joins TRBV28 to TRBJ2-1; D tentatively reads TRBD1 or TRBD2 (6 bases each). The CDR3 consists of 14 residues. The ends were cut back, 3 bases at V and 9 bases at J, with 15 bases in the middle. CDR1 and CDR2 from the germline V gene are MDHEN and SYDVKM.

This clonotype was observed many times. The genes are TRBV24-1 and TRBJ2-5; TRBD2 might be the D (5 bases). The CDR3 loop spans 15 amino acids. Between the trimmed V and J ends, which lost 1 base and 2 bases, there was a span of 10 bases. Germline V lookup: CDR1 KGHDR, CDR2 SFDVKD. The CDR3 region is CATSDFRGRQETQYF. The CDR3 DNA reads TGTGCCACCAGTGATTTTCGAGGGCGGCAAGAGACCCAGTACTTC.

This clonotype was counted many times. The rearrangement joins TRBV18 to TRBJ2-2, with a tentative D call TRBD1 (6 bases). Trimming shortened V by 3 bases and J by 1 base, and 9 bases separated the two germline ends. Germline V gene sequence: CDR1 KGHSH, CDR2 LQKENI. The CDR3 covers 15 residues. CDR3 bases: TGTGCCAGCTCACCCAGACAGGTGAACACCGGGGAGCTGTTTTTT. Protein: CASSPRQVNTGELFF.

This clonotype was detected only once. One junction end does not reproduce the germline sequence, and a read error may be involved. The chain couples TRBV11-3 to TRBJ2-7; D is unresolved. The CDR3 runs 13 residues. CDR1 and CDR2 from the germline V gene are SGHNT and YENEEA. The CDR3 sequence is CAGSLPGSYEQYF. The CDR3 DNA is TGTGCCGGCAGCTTACCAGGAAGCTACGAGCAGTACTTC.

The rearrangement joins TRBV19 to TRBJ1-2; D not resolved. This CDR3 contains 14 residues. Germline CDR1 reads LNHDA; CDR2 reads SQIVND (reference sequence). The V end was cut by 9 bases, the J end by 3 bases, with 17 bases between. The CDR3 reads CASQYSGVDYGYTF. DNA of the CDR3: TGTGCCAGCCAGTATAGCGGGGTCGACTATGGCTACACCTTC.

This clonotype was picked up many times. The J gene is TRBJ1-2, the V gene TRBV12-3 or TRBV12-4; D is perhaps TRBD1 (5 bases). The CDR3 consists of 13 residues. The ends were cut back, 5 bases at V and 8 bases at J, with 15 bases in the middle. The CDR3 loop reads CASSTGALGGYTF. The CDR3 coding sequence is TGTGCCAGCAGTACCGGGGCGTTAGGCGGCTACACCTTC.

This clonotype was counted ten times or more. The chain has TRBV28 and TRBJ2-1, with D maybe TRBD2 (5 bases). CDR3 length: 16 residues. The germline CDR1 and CDR2 sequences are MDHEN and SYDVKM. Trimming shortened V by 8 bases and J by 4 bases, and 21 bases separated the two germline ends. In DNA, the CDR3 is TGTGCCAGCTCTATAACTAGGAATCTCATTTACAATGAGCAGTTCTTC. Its translation is CASSITRNLIYNEQFF.

There are many counts of this clonotype. V usage is TRBV28 and J usage is TRBJ1-1; 8 nucleotides agree with TRBD1. CDR1 MDHEN and CDR2 SYDVKM come from the germline V gene. CDR3 length: 14 residues. The V and J ends lost 7 bases and 4 bases, in that order; junction bases with no gene match: 8. The CDR3 loop reads CASTSGGVGTEAFF. CDR3 nucleotides: TGTGCCAGCACCTCAGGGGGCGTGGGCACTGAAGCTTTCTTT.